One and the same sample provided the 17 T cell receptor beta chains below, sequenced in a study of blood T cells in healthy people across ages. A sample-barcoded 5' primer and a J-beta primer mix were used in a second PCR of roughly 7 to 12 cycles. TCRdb recomputed calls from the 5' RACE reads with MiXCR, one row per CDR3 protein. Of fewer than 2,000,000 distinct CDR3 sequences listed, more than 35% are singletons. Input material: blood. These receptors came from a human donor in good health.

This chain connects TRBV6-5 to TRBJ1-1; D is undetermined. CDR1 is MNHEY, CDR2 SVGAGI, per germline. This CDR3 region has 15 residues. Trimming cost V 0 bases and J 3 bases, with 11 bases left between them. CDR3 DNA sequence: TGTGCCAGCAGTTACTCGGAGGAGGGCTACACTGAAGCTTTCTTT. Translation gives CASSYSEEGYTEAFF.

This clonotype occurred once. The junction shows a germline mismatch at one end, possibly a read error. The chain has TRBV4-3 and TRBJ2-3; TRBD2 matches at 8 bases. Germline V gives CDR1 LGHNA, CDR2 YSLEER. The CDR3 consists of 16 residues. In nucleotides, the CDR3 is TGCGCCAGCGGCCAAGAACTAGCGGACTCCCTGAATACGCAGTATTTT. Translation gives CASGQELADSLNTQYF.

The table lists this clonotype with a few counts. The gene calls are TRBV6-4 and TRBJ2-1; 12 bases agree with TRBD2. This CDR3 contains 16 residues. V lost 4 bases, J lost 8 bases, and 9 bases stayed unmatched. Germline CDR1 and CDR2: MRHNA and SNTAGT. In DNA, the CDR3 is TGTGCCAGCAGTGTAACTAGCGGGGGGCCGTGGGATGAGCAGTTCTTC. As protein: CASSVTSGGPWDEQFF.

V is TRBV7-8 and J is TRBJ1-4; tentatively, D is TRBD1 (6 bases). CDR3 size: 16 residues. From germline, CDR1 is SGHVS and CDR2 FQNEAQ. Trimming took off 3 bases at V and 0 bases at J, with 11 bases between the two ends. CDR3 residues: CASSLIGGTTNEKLFF. Written as DNA, the CDR3 is TGTGCCAGCAGCTTGATAGGGGGGACAACTAATGAAAAACTGTTTTTT.

The CDR3 loop is CASSILSADNYGYTF. The CDR3 nucleotides are TGTGCCAGCAGTATCCTTTCGGCGGACAACTATGGCTACACCTTC. The chain is built from TRBV6-6 and TRBJ1-2; D is undetermined. V lost 5 bases and J 2 bases, leaving 15 bases between the germline ends. CDR3 length: 15 amino acids. Germline CDR1 is MNHNY and CDR2 is SVGAGI (reference sequence).

This clonotype showed up just a few times. The chain links TRBV11-3 to TRBJ2-6; possible D gene TRBD1, 5 bases. CDR3 length equals 17 residues. V was clipped by 1 base and J by 0 bases, with 10 bases between them. CDR1 is SGHNT and CDR2 is YENEEA in the germline V gene. CDR3 in amino acids: CASSLGQTYSGANVLTF. DNA for the CDR3: TGTGCCAGCAGCTTAGGACAGACATACTCTGGGGCCAACGTCCTGACTTTC.

This chain links TRBV6-1 with TRBJ2-1; D gene uncertain. The V end lost 6 bases, the J end lost 4 bases, and 22 bases lay between the germline ends. The CDR3 spans 17 residues. Per germline, CDR1 MNHNS and CDR2 SASEGT. CDR3 sequence: CASSNAPWTRSYNEQFF. The CDR3 nucleotides are TGTGCCAGCAGCAATGCCCCCTGGACGCGATCTTACAATGAGCAGTTCTTC.

The J gene is TRBJ2-5, the V gene TRBV25-1; a possible D gene is TRBD2 (6 bases). V lost 9 bases and J 5 bases, leaving 31 bases between the germline ends. The length of the CDR3 is 18 residues. Germline CDR1 is MGHDK and CDR2 is SYGVNS. The DNA for the CDR3 is TGTGCCAGTTCACAGAAGGCCAAGGAGGGGAATTCGGCGGAGACCCAGTACTTC. Translated, it gives CASSQKAKEGNSAETQYF.

This clonotype has at least ten counts. The junction departs from the called germline gene at one end, perhaps through a read error. The V gene is TRBV28, the J gene TRBJ2-7, with D unresolved. This CDR3 has 11 amino acids. Germline V lookup: CDR1 MDHEN, CDR2 SYDVKM. The CDR3 sequence: CASSLLDEQYF. DNA of the CDR3: TGTGCCAGCAGCTTATTGGACGAGCAGTACTTC.

This clonotype occurred a few times. This sequence joins TRBV5-6 and TRBJ2-1; weak D call: TRBD2 (6 bases). This CDR3 spans 15 amino acids. The V gene lost 1 base and the J gene lost 6 bases, with 14 bases spanning the gap. Germline assignment: CDR1 SGHDT and CDR2 YYEEEE. DNA for the CDR3: TGTGCCAGCAGCTTGTGGGGGGAAACCAGCAATGAGCAGTTCTTC. This codes for CASSLWGETSNEQFF. Looking up the rest from reference TRBV5-6 and TRBJ2-1 gives the full variable domain: DAGVTQSPTHLIKTRGQQVTLRCSPKSGHDTVSWYQQALGQGPQFIFQYYEEEERQRGNFPDRFSGHQFPNYSSELNVNALLLGDSALYLCASSLWGETSNEQFFGPGTRLTVL.

This clonotype appeared a few times. The chain combines TRBV4-1 with TRBJ2-7; 11 bases agree with TRBD2. The CDR3 has 17 amino acids. Germline CDR1 reads MGHRA; CDR2 reads YSYEKL. After removal of 4 bases from V and 3 bases from J, the junction contained 11 bases not matched to a gene. Written as DNA, the CDR3 is TGCGCCAGCAGCCGAAGACAACTGACTAGCGGGGTCTACGAGCAGTACTTC. This gives the protein CASSRRQLTSGVYEQYF.

The V call is TRBV20-1, the J call TRBJ2-1; 8 bases are a match to TRBD2. V dropped 4 bases and J dropped 8; count of bases not matched to a gene: 16. Germline lookup yields CDR1 DFQATT and CDR2 SNEGSKA (reference sequence). The CDR3 consists of 16 residues. The CDR3 spells CSATPGTRNEIDEQFF. The CDR3, as DNA: TGCAGTGCTACCCCCGGGACTAGGAATGAAATCGATGAGCAGTTCTTC.

This clonotype was observed a handful of times. The chain carries TRBV7-2 and TRBJ2-1, with TRBD1 as a possible D gene (5 bases). Germline V gene sequence: CDR1 SGHTA, CDR2 FQGNSA. The CDR3 runs to 13 residues. Trimming pared 5 bases from V and 14 bases from J, leaving 19 bases between. CDR3 sequence reads: CASSVLKTEEKFF. The CDR3 DNA reads as TGTGCCAGCAGCGTGTTGAAGACAGAAGAAAAGTTCTTC.

This rearrangement joins TRBV7-6 to TRBJ1-3; D is unclear. Per germline, CDR1 SGHVS and CDR2 FNYEAQ. The CDR3 sequence is 17 residues long. V was shortened by 0 bases and J by 0 bases, with 12 bases between the two germline ends. The CDR3 protein is CASSLATGSHSGNTIYF. As DNA, the CDR3 is TGTGCCAGCAGCTTAGCTACGGGCAGCCACTCTGGAAACACCATATATTTT.

This clonotype was counted between two and nine times. The chain has TRBV19 and TRBJ1-6, with a tentative D call TRBD1 (5 bases). CDR3 length: 15 residues. The V end was cut by 1 base, the J end by 10 bases, with 14 bases between. The germline V gene has CDR1 LNHDA and CDR2 SQIVND (reference sequence). The CDR3 DNA reads as TGTGCCAGTAGTATAGGAGAAGGGGTCGGATCACCCCTCCACTTT. Translated: CASSIGEGVGSPLHF.

In this sample, this clonotype turned up a few times. The chain couples TRBV6-5 to TRBJ2-4, with 8 bases matching TRBD1. The J call may be mistaken, given a closer DNA end match to TRBJ2-7. The CDR3 totals 15 residues. Per the germline V gene, CDR1 is MNHEY and CDR2 is SVGAGI. The CDR3 coding sequence is TGTGCCAGCAGCTCCCGGACAGGGCCTCCCCACGAGCAGTACTTC. Translation gives CASSSRTGPPHEQYF.

The DNA of the CDR3 is TGCAGCGTTGGCGAGGGACAGGGGGCCTCCTACTTCAATGAGCAGTTCTTC. Translated, it gives CSVGEGQGASYFNEQFF. The rearrangement links TRBV29-1 to TRBJ2-1, with 12 bases identical to TRBD1. V shed 4 bases, J shed 6 bases, and the junction held 13 bases outside the gene matches. The CDR3 has 17 amino acids. The germline gives CDR1 SQVTM, CDR2 ANQGSEA.